This TCR beta chain was recorded in a study of molecular identifiers for immune sequencing clone quantification. This clonotype showed up many times. Its antigen remains unidentified. Study-wide points: Single-cell amounts of spiked Jurkat TCR RNA were reportedly detectable among fewer than 1.3 million naive cells. Highly expanded clone sizes could be underestimated by identical TCR molecules that share a barcode.

The CDR3 is made up of 16 amino acids. In germline, CDR1 is LGHNA, CDR2 YNFKEQ. V lost 0 bases and J lost 5; bases outside the gene matches: 7. TCRdb re-called the PCR reads through MiXCR, storing one row per CDR3 protein. This table has fewer than 350,000 distinct CDR3 sequences, about 20% appearing once. Libraries of naive CD8 T cells were made from about 19,000 to 1,100,000 sorted cells. They used 10%, 30% or 50% RNA. Naive CD8 T cells were sorted, and the gate applied was CD8+CD4-CCR7+CD45RA+. The sample was naive CD8+ T cells from blood, with Jurkat cell RNA spiked in. This sample's subset: FACS-sorted CD8+CD4-CCR7+CD45RA+ naive T cells. The sequence was collected from a human donor in good health. Some libraries in this study had Jurkat cell RNA spiked in. V is TRBV4-2 and J is TRBJ2-1; the match to TRBD2 covers 7 bases. The chain's CDR3 is CASSQDYASGHNEQFF. The CDR3, as DNA: TGTGCCAGCAGCCAAGATTATGCTAGCGGTCACAATGAGCAGTTCTTC.